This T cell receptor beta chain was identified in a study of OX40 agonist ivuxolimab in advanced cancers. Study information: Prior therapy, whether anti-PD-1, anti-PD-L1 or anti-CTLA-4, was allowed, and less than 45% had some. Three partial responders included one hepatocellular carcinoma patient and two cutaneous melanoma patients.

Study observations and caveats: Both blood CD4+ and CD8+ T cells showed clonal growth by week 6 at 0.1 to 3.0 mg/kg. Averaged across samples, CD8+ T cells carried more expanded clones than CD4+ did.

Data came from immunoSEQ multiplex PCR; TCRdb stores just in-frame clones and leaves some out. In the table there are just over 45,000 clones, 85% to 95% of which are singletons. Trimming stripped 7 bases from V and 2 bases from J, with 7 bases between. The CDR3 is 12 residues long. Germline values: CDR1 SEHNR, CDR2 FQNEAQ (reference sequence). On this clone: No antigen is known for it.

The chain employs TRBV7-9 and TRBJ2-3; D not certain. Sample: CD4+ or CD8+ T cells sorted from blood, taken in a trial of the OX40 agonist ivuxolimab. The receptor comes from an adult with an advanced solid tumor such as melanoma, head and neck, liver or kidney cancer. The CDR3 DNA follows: TGTGCCAGCACCCTCACCACAGATACGCAGTATTTT. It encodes CASTLTTDTQYF.